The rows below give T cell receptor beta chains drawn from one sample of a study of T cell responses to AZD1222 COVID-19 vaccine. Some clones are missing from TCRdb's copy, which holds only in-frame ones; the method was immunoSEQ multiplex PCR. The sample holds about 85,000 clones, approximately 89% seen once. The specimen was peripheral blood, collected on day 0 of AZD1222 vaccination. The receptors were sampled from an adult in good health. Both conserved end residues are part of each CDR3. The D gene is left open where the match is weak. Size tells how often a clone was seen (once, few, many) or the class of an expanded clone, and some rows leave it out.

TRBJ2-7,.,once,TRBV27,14,CASARGRTSYEQYF,TGTGCCAGCGCAAGGGGCAGAACAAGCTACGAGCAGTACTTC
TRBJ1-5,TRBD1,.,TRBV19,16,CASSSPQGANNQPQHF,TGTGCCAGTAGTAGCCCACAGGGGGCGAACAATCAGCCCCAGCATTTT
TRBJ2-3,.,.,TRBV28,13,CASSLSYSDTQYF,TGTGCCAGCAGTTTGAGCTATTCGGATACGCAGTATTTT
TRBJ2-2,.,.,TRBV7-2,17,CASTLQPPRVNTGELFF,TGTGCCAGCACCCTACAACCGCCGAGGGTAAACACCGGGGAGCTGTTTTTT
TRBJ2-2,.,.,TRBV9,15,CASSVGGGLTGELFF,TGTGCCAGCAGCGTAGGAGGAGGACTCACCGGGGAGCTGTTTTTT
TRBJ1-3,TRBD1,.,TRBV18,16,CASSPRQGVFRNTIYF,TGTGCCAGCTCACCTCGACAGGGCGTTTTCAGGAACACCATATATTTT
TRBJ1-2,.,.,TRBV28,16,CASSLGPLTSNYGYTF,TGTGCCAGCAGTTTAGGACCTCTTACCTCTAACTATGGCTACACCTTC
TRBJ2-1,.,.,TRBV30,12,CAWSVDHNEQFF,TGTGCCTGGAGTGTAGATCACAATGAGCAGTTCTTC
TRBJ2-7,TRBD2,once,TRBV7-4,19,CASSLGGVSGSVLSYEQYF,TGTGCCAGCAGCTTAGGGGGCGTTAGCGGGAGTGTTTTGTCCTACGAGCAGTACTTC
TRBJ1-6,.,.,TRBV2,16,CASSEEGRVGRSPLHF,TGTGCCAGCAGTGAAGAGGGACGGGTTGGGCGGTCACCCCTCCACTTT
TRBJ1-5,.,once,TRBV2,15,CASSEPDRINQPQHF,TGTGCCAGCAGTGAACCCGACAGGATCAATCAGCCCCAGCATTTT
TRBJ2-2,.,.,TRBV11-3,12,CASSSNTGELFF,TGTGCCAGCAGCTCGAACACCGGGGAGCTGTTTTTT
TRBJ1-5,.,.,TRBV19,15,CASSARRGPDQPQHF,TGTGCCAGTAGTGCAAGGCGGGGGCCGGATCAGCCCCAGCATTTT
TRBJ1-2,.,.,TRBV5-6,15,CASSLGGDRSYGYTF,TGTGCCAGCAGCCTCGGGGGTGATCGAAGCTATGGCTACACCTTC
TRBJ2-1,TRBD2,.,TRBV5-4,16,CASSRGTSGGYNEQFF,TGTGCCAGCAGCCGCGGGACTAGCGGGGGGTACAATGAGCAGTTCTTC
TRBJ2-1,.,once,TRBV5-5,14,CASSLQTGANEQFF,TGTGCCAGCAGCTTGCAAACGGGAGCGAATGAGCAGTTCTTC
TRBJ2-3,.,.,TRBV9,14,CASSAAPGPDTQYF,TGTGCCAGCAGCGCCGCCCCCGGCCCGGATACGCAGTATTTT
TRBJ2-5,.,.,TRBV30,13,CAWSVGLQETQYF,TGTGCCTGGAGTGTGGGATTACAAGAGACCCAGTACTTC
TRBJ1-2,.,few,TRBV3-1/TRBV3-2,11,CASSQSNGYTF,TGTGCCAGCAGCCAGAGCAATGGCTACACCTTC
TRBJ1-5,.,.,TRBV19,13,CASSPQGNQPQHF,TGTGCCAGTAGTCCGCAGGGGAATCAGCCCCAGCATTTT
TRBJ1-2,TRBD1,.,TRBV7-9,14,CASSPQGGNYGYTF,TGTGCCAGCAGCCCACAGGGGGGCAACTATGGCTACACCTTC
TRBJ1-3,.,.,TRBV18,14,CASSPRISGNTIYF,TGTGCCAGCTCCCCCAGGATATCTGGAAACACCATATATTTT
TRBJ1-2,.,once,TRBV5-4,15,CASSLSSPPNYGYTF,TGTGCCAGCAGCTTGAGCAGCCCCCCTAACTATGGCTACACCTTC
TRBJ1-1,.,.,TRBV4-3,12,CASSLEGTEAFF,TGCGCCAGCAGCCTAGAGGGGACAGAAGCTTTCTTT
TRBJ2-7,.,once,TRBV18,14,CASSSRDTRYEQYF,TGTGCCAGCTCATCCCGGGACACCCGCTACGAGCAGTACTTC
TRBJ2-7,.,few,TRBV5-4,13,CASSLRGAYEQYF,TGTGCCAGCAGCTTACGGGGGGCATACGAGCAGTACTTC
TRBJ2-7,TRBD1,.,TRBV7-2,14,CASSLKGASYEQYF,TGTGCCAGCAGCTTAAAGGGGGCCTCCTACGAGCAGTACTTC
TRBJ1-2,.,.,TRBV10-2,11,CASSDHYGYTF,TGCGCCAGCAGTGACCACTATGGTTACACCTTC
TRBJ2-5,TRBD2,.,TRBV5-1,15,CASSFGSGGGETQYF,TGCGCCAGCAGCTTCGGATCGGGAGGGGGTGAGACCCAGTACTTC
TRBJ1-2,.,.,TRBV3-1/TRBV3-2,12,CASSQDMYGYTF,TGTGCCAGCAGCCAAGACATGTATGGCTACACCTTC
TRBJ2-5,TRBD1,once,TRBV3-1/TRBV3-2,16,CASSQGAGGAGETQYF,TGTGCCAGCAGCCAAGGGGCAGGGGGCGCGGGAGAGACCCAGTACTTC
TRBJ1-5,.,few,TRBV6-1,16,CASSEIEDRAHQPQHF,TGTGCCAGCAGTGAAATAGAGGACAGAGCACATCAGCCCCAGCATTTT
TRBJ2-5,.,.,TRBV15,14,CATSRVQPTETQYF,TGTGCCACCAGCAGAGTGCAACCGACCGAGACCCAGTACTTC
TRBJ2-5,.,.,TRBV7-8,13,CASSLARRETQYF,TGTGCCAGCAGCTTAGCTAGAAGGGAGACCCAGTACTTC
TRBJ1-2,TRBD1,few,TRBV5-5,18,CASSLGPSGQGVSGGYTF,TGTGCCAGCAGCTTAGGACCCTCTGGACAGGGGGTTTCGGGTGGCTACACCTTC
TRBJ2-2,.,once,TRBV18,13,CASSPMTTGELFF,TGTGCCAGCTCACCAATGACAACCGGGGAGCTGTTTTTT
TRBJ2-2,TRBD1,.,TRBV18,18,CASSPSPFGTGGTGELFF,TGTGCCAGCTCACCATCTCCCTTCGGGACAGGGGGCACCGGGGAGCTGTTTTTT
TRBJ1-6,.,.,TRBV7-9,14,CASSSGVSGSPLHF,TGTGCCAGCAGCTCAGGGGTTTCAGGTTCACCCCTCCACTTT
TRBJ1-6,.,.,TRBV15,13,CATSRDLYSPLHF,TGTGCCACCAGCAGAGATCTCTATTCACCCCTCCACTTT
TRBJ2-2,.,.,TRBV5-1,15,CASSLGDLNTGELFF,TGCGCCAGCAGCTTGGGCGACCTGAACACCGGGGAGCTGTTTTTT
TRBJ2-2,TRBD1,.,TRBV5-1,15,CASSPTGGNTGELFF,TGCGCCAGCAGCCCTACAGGGGGTAACACCGGGGAGCTGTTTTTT
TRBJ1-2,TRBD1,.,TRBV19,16,CASSPLLGDRTYGYTF,TGTGCCAGTAGTCCCCTGCTAGGGGACAGGACCTATGGCTACACCTTC
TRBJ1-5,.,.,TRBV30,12,CAWSSQNQPQHF,TGTGCCTGGAGTAGTCAGAATCAGCCCCAGCATTTT
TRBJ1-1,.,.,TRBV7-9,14,CASSRHEMNTEAFF,TGTGCCAGCAGCCGACACGAAATGAACACTGAAGCTTTCTTT
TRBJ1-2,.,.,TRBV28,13,CASSSNRAHGYTF,TGTGCCAGCAGCTCGAACAGGGCCCATGGCTACACCTTC
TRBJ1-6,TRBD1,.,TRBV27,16,CASRNLDRGIYSPLHF,TGTGCCAGCAGGAACCTCGACAGGGGAATATATTCACCCCTCCACTTT
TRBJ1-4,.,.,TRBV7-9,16,CASSLVISTTREKLFF,TGTGCCAGCAGCTTAGTAATTTCGACAACCCGGGAAAAACTGTTTTTT
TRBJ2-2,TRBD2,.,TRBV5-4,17,CASSPTSGRANTGELFF,TGTGCCAGCAGCCCGACTAGCGGGAGGGCCAACACCGGGGAGCTGTTTTTT
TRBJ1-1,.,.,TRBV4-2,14,CASSQEEGRTEAFF,TGTGCCAGCAGCCAAGAAGAGGGTCGAACTGAAGCTTTCTTT
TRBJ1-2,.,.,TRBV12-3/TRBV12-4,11,CASSTGLGYTF,TGTGCCAGCAGTACAGGTCTTGGCTACACCTTC
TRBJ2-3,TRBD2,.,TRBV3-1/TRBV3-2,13,CASSQASGGHQYF,TGTGCCAGCAGCCAAGCCAGCGGGGGCCACCAGTATTTT
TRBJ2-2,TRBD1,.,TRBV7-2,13,CASSWTGYGELFF,TGTGCCAGCAGCTGGACAGGGTACGGGGAGCTGTTTTTT
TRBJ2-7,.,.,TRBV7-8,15,CASSLVSEVSYEQYF,TGTGCCAGCAGCTTAGTTTCAGAAGTTTCCTACGAGCAGTACTTC
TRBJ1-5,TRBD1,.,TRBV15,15,CATSPRQGGFQPQHF,TGTGCCACCAGCCCCCGGCAGGGGGGCTTTCAGCCCCAGCATTTT
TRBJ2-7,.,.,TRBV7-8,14,CASSLGGGGYEQYF,TGTGCCAGCAGTTTAGGAGGGGGCGGTTACGAGCAGTACTTC
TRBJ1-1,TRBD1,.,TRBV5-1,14,CASSPRTGRTEAFF,TGCGCCAGCAGCCCGAGGACAGGACGGACTGAAGCTTTCTTT
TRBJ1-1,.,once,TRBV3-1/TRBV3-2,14,CASSQRASNTEAFF,TGTGCCAGCAGCCAGAGGGCTTCAAACACTGAAGCTTTCTTT
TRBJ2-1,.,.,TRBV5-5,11,CASSLAEHPFF,TGTGCCAGCAGCTTGGCCGAGCACCCGTTCTTC
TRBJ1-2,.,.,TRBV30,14,CAWRFENSLRGYTF,TGTGCCTGGAGATTTGAGAACTCCTTGAGGGGCTACACCTTC
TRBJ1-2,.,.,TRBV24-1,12,CATSDFVGGYTF,TGTGCCACCAGTGATTTTGTGGGGGGCTACACCTTC